This T cell receptor beta chain was sequenced during a study of beta chain features in type 1 diabetes. This clone was seen a handful of times. Antigen: not known. Study-wide results and caveats: Shorter TCRB CDR3s, moderately but significantly so, were found in Type 1 diabetes patients in all four CD4+ subsets.

Reverse transcribing all isolated RNA meant expressed TCRB transcripts were sequenced. Using immunoSEQ multiplex PCR, the repertoire was profiled, and TCRdb retains in-frame clones only, with some absent. The sample holds about 400,000 clones; around 13% are singletons and the top ten take about 0.01%. The CDR3 runs 14 residues. CDR1 is MDHEN, CDR2 SYDVKM, per germline. V gave up 7 bases and J gave up 3 bases; unmatched junction bases: 8. The TCR originated in a young woman with type 1 diabetes. The chain links TRBV28 to TRBJ2-7; 8 nucleotides agree with TRBD2. The sample consisted of naive CD4+ T cells from blood. This CDR3 reads CASTRLAGSYEQYF. CDR3 DNA sequence: TGTGCCAGCACCCGATTAGCGGGAAGCTACGAGCAGTACTTC.